These 28 T cell receptor beta chains were all obtained from the same sample, sequenced in a study of blood T cell repertoires in COVID-19. Clones were read by immunoSEQ multiplex PCR, and TCRdb kept only the in-frame ones, dropping some. The sample yields about 87,000 clones, approximately 82% seen once. The specimen was peripheral blood. The receptors come from a woman in her 70s with acute or convalescent COVID-19.

The V call is TRBV5-4, the J call TRBJ1-1, with a possible D match to TRBD1 (5 bases). Trimming shortened V by 0 bases and J by 4 bases, and 10 bases separated the two germline ends. The CDR3 length is 14 residues. The germline V gene encodes CDR1 SGHNT and CDR2 YYREEE (reference sequence). The CDR3 bases are TGTGCCAGCAGCTTGGGCAGGGCCCTCACTGAAGCTTTCTTT. This translates into CASSLGRALTEAFF.

V usage is TRBV19 and J usage is TRBJ2-5, with D possibly being TRBD1 (5 bases). The CDR3 is 15 amino acids. In germline, CDR1 is LNHDA, CDR2 SQIVND (reference sequence). The ends were cut back, 3 bases at V and 0 bases at J, with 11 bases in the middle. The CDR3 here is CASSIQGLNQETQYF. The CDR3 nucleotides read TGTGCCAGTAGTATCCAGGGTTTAAACCAAGAGACCCAGTACTTC.

The V gene is TRBV2, the J gene TRBJ1-1, with 8 positions matching TRBD1. Losses at the gene ends were 6 bases for V and 2 bases for J; bases not matched to a gene: 5. Germline CDR1 SNHLY, CDR2 FYNNEI. The CDR3 contains 14 residues. CDR3 region: CASSYRGANTEAFF. Here the CDR3 DNA reads TGTGCCAGCAGCTACAGGGGGGCCAACACTGAAGCTTTCTTT.

As DNA, the CDR3 is TGTGCCAGCAGCTTTGGGGGGGCTGGCTATGGCTACACCTTC. Its protein product is CASSFGGAGYGYTF. The chain uses TRBV7-2 and TRBJ1-2; TRBD1 is a possible D gene (6 bases). The CDR3 spans 14 residues. Germline CDR1 SGHTA, CDR2 FQGNSA. The ends were cut back, 3 bases at V and 4 bases at J, with 12 bases in the middle.

The V gene is TRBV28, the J gene TRBJ1-2, with D possibly being TRBD1 (5 bases). The CDR3 loop spans 15 amino acids. Germline assignment: CDR1 MDHEN and CDR2 SYDVKM. V lost 6 bases and J lost 1, with 15 bases in between. The CDR3 protein is CASRGDTGSNYGYTF. The CDR3 DNA follows: TGTGCCAGCAGGGGGGATACCGGGAGTAACTATGGCTACACCTTC.

V usage is TRBV27 and J usage is TRBJ1-5; D ambiguous. V lost 0 bases and J 5 bases, leaving 5 bases between the germline ends. This CDR3 has 13 residues. Germline assignment: CDR1 MNHEY and CDR2 SMNVEV (reference sequence). The DNA for the CDR3 is TGTGCCAGCAGTTTATCGAGCGATCAGCCCCAGCATTTT. Translation: CASSLSSDQPQHF.

This clone came up once. J is TRBJ2-5 and V is TRBV6-4, with 9 bases that match TRBD2. The V gene's germline CDR1 is MRHNA and CDR2 SNTAGT. Germline trimming cut 1 base from V and 5 bases from J; bases unmatched to any gene: 5. This CDR3 has 15 residues. For the CDR3, the DNA is TGTGCCAGCAGTGACTTCCCTAGCGGGGTTGAGACCCAGTACTTC. Translating gives CASSDFPSGVETQYF.

The J gene is TRBJ2-7, the V gene TRBV6-6; 7 positions match TRBD2. The CDR3 is 13 amino acids. Trimming cost V 6 bases and J 6 bases; bases outside gene matches: 8. Germline CDR1 reads MNHNY; CDR2 reads SVGAGI (reference sequence). This chain's CDR3 is CASSLRGEGEQYF. The CDR3 coding sequence is TGTGCCAGCAGCCTCAGAGGGGAGGGCGAGCAGTACTTC.

This clone appeared a single time. This sequence joins TRBV27 and TRBJ1-2, with 8 bases matching TRBD1. CDR3 size: 15 residues. The trim removed 5 bases at V and 4 bases at J, leaving 9 bases unmatched. Germline loops: CDR1 MNHEY, CDR2 SMNVEV (reference sequence). CDR3 sequence reads: CASSKRQGMGYGYTF. CDR3 bases: TGTGCCAGCAGTAAACGACAGGGGATGGGCTATGGCTACACCTTC.

This clone was observed once. The chain couples TRBV19 to TRBJ1-2; TRBD1 is a possible D gene (6 bases). The CDR3 contains 13 residues. Germline assignment: CDR1 LNHDA and CDR2 SQIVND (reference sequence). Trimming removed 5 bases from V and 9 bases from J, with 16 bases in between. CDR3 loop: CASSPLTGMSYTF. The CDR3 nucleotides read TGTGCCAGTAGTCCCCTTACAGGGATGAGCTACACCTTC.

The CDR3 coding sequence is TGTGCCGCCCGCCCCGGGAGTGGCACTGAAGCTTTCTTT. Translated, it gives CAARPGSGTEAFF. This chain joins TRBV28 and TRBJ1-1; D is ambiguous. Trimming left V 11 bases short and J 4 bases short, with 17 bases between. The CDR3 covers 13 residues. Germline V lookup: CDR1 MDHEN, CDR2 SYDVKM.

DNA of the CDR3: TGTGCCAGCAGCCTAGAGGGGACGCAGGGGCGAAAACTGTTTTTT. Its translation is CASSLEGTQGRKLFF. The chain employs TRBV7-9 and TRBJ1-4, with D perhaps TRBD1 (6 bases). Germline V gene sequence: CDR1 SEHNR, CDR2 FQNEAQ (reference sequence). The CDR3 runs to 15 residues. Between the trimmed V and J ends, which lost 5 bases and 10 bases, there was a span of 20 bases.

V gene TRBV28 combines with J gene TRBJ2-7, with unresolved D. The V gene lost 3 bases and the J gene lost 0 bases, with 12 bases spanning the gap. Germline V gene sequence: CDR1 MDHEN, CDR2 SYDVKM. The CDR3 covers 15 residues. For the CDR3, the DNA is TGTGCCAGCAGTTTCTTGGCAGGCCTCTCCTACGAGCAGTACTTC. It specifies CASSFLAGLSYEQYF.

The genes are TRBV3-1 (or the pseudogene TRBV3-2) and TRBJ2-1, with unresolved D. This CDR3 comprises 14 residues. Germline assignment: CDR1 LGHDT and CDR2 YNNKEL (reference sequence). V lost 4 bases, J lost 0 bases, and 7 bases lay in between. This CDR3 reads CASSPMSSYNEQFF. CDR3 nucleotides: TGTGCCAGCAGCCCAATGAGCTCCTACAATGAGCAGTTCTTC.

V and J are TRBV18 and TRBJ1-6; tentative D call: TRBD1 (5 bases). CDR1 KGHSH and CDR2 LQKENI come from the germline V gene. CDR3 size: 15 residues. Trimming stripped 4 bases from V and 10 bases from J, with 17 bases between. The CDR3 loop is CASSLEPGGGSPLHF. The CDR3 region has the DNA TGTGCCAGCTCACTCGAACCCGGGGGAGGGTCACCCCTCCACTTT.

The chain joins TRBV5-5 to TRBJ1-4, with D possibly TRBD1 on 5 matching bases. The CDR3 length is 15 residues. The V end lost 6 bases, the J end lost 4 bases, and 16 bases lay between the germline ends. Germline V gene lookup returns CDR1 SGHKS and CDR2 YYEKEE (reference sequence). The CDR3 here is CASTQTPQVNEKLFF. Here the CDR3 DNA reads TGTGCCAGCACCCAAACGCCACAGGTTAATGAAAAACTGTTTTTT.

The rearrangement joins TRBV11-3 to TRBJ1-2; 8 bases are a match to TRBD1. CDR3 length: 16 amino acids. The trim removed 4 bases at V and 5 bases at J, leaving 12 bases unmatched. Germline V gives CDR1 SGHNT, CDR2 YENEEA. In DNA, the CDR3 is TGTGCCAGCAGCTCTCCCCGGACAGGGAATGATTATGGCTACACCTTC. Encoded protein: CASSSPRTGNDYGYTF.

This chain joins TRBV12-3 or TRBV12-4 and TRBJ2-1; possible D gene TRBD1, 5 bases. The CDR3 is 13 amino acids. With 3 bases removed from V and 8 bases from J, the gap between germline ends came to 11 bases. CDR3 amino acids: CASSLSGSDEQFF. CDR3 sequence (DNA): TGTGCCAGCAGTTTGTCAGGGTCGGATGAGCAGTTCTTC.

This chain joins TRBV18 and TRBJ1-2, with 7 bases that match TRBD1. Trimming at V came to 6 bases and at J to 5 bases, leaving 9 bases not matched to a gene. Germline lookup yields CDR1 KGHSH and CDR2 LQKENI. The CDR3 covers 14 residues. DNA of the CDR3: TGTGCCAGCTCGCTCCGGGACAGCTTTTATGGCTACACCTTC. This sequence encodes CASSLRDSFYGYTF.

The chain joins TRBV2 to TRBJ1-6, with D unresolved. Germline CDR1 reads SNHLY; CDR2 reads FYNNEI. Trimming pared 8 bases from V and 8 bases from J, leaving 22 bases between. This CDR3 has 16 amino acids. This chain's CDR3 is CASPGEREKIDSPLHF. The CDR3 DNA sequence: TGTGCCAGCCCTGGTGAAAGGGAGAAGATTGATTCACCCCTCCACTTT.

V gene TRBV5-4 combines with J gene TRBJ2-7; possible D gene TRBD2, 6 bases. Germline CDR1 SGHNT, CDR2 YYREEE (reference sequence). There are 15 residues in the CDR3. V shed 4 bases and J shed 2 bases, with 16 bases lying between them. CDR3 in amino acids: CASSPARGSAYEQYF. The CDR3 nucleotides are TGTGCCAGCAGCCCCGCTCGGGGGAGCGCCTACGAGCAGTACTTC.

The rearrangement joins TRBV7-2 to TRBJ1-4; no clear D. Germline CDR1 reads SGHTA; CDR2 reads FQGNSA. The CDR3 spans 14 residues. V was trimmed by 5 bases and J by 8 bases, leaving 15 bases between them. The CDR3 loop is CASSPGVGREKLFF. The DNA of the CDR3 is TGTGCCAGCAGCCCCGGGGTAGGCAGGGAAAAACTGTTTTTT.

This rearrangement joins TRBV2 to TRBJ1-1, with 9 nucleotides matching TRBD1. The CDR3 covers 17 residues. V shed 7 bases and J 0 bases; nucleotides not matched to a gene: 12. The germline CDR1 and CDR2 sequences are SNHLY and FYNNEI. The CDR3: CASKLTGTGPMNTEAFF. The CDR3 coding sequence is TGTGCCAGCAAGCTAACCGGGACAGGGCCTATGAACACTGAAGCTTTCTTT.

The V gene is TRBV27, the J gene TRBJ1-5; 10 bases line up with TRBD1. CDR1 MNHEY and CDR2 SMNVEV come from the germline V gene (reference sequence). V lost 10 bases, J lost 5 bases, and 8 bases stayed unmatched. The CDR3 loop spans 14 amino acids. CDR3 nucleotide sequence: TGTGCCACCCGGAGGACAGGGGGGGATCAGCCCCAGCATTTT. It specifies CATRRTGGDQPQHF.

This rearrangement joins TRBV7-3 to TRBJ2-1; weak D call: TRBD2 (6 bases). The germline gives CDR1 SGHTA, CDR2 FQGTGA. This CDR3 spans 14 amino acids. V shed 1 base and J shed 7 bases, with 11 bases lying between them. Here the CDR3 reads CASSLSGTSNEQFF. CDR3 DNA sequence: TGTGCCAGCAGCTTAAGCGGGACTTCAAATGAGCAGTTCTTC.

This sequence joins TRBV5-1 and TRBJ1-1; possibly TRBD1 for D (6 bases). The germline V gene has CDR1 SGHRS and CDR2 YFSETQ. The CDR3 is made up of 13 amino acids. The V end was cut by 0 bases, the J end by 7 bases, with 10 bases between. CDR3 sequence (DNA): TGCGCCAGCAGCTTGGAGGGGGTGGGTGAAGCTTTCTTT. It specifies CASSLEGVGEAFF.

J is TRBJ2-7 and V is TRBV27, with D tentatively TRBD1 (6 bases). The V end lost 7 bases, the J end lost 1 base, and 11 bases lay between the germline ends. Germline assignment: CDR1 MNHEY and CDR2 SMNVEV (reference sequence). The CDR3 spans 13 residues. The CDR3 sequence: CASMDRISYEQYF. In DNA, the CDR3 is TGTGCCAGCATGGACAGAATTTCCTACGAGCAGTACTTC.

This chain joins TRBV5-1 and TRBJ1-4; 9 nucleotides match TRBD1. The germline V gene encodes CDR1 SGHRS and CDR2 YFSETQ. CDR3 size: 16 residues. V lost 0 bases to trimming and J lost 8 bases; unmatched junction nucleotides: 8. CDR3 residues: CASSLVPQGAGEKLFF. CDR3 coding DNA: TGCGCCAGCAGCTTGGTCCCACAGGGGGCAGGGGAAAAACTGTTTTTT.